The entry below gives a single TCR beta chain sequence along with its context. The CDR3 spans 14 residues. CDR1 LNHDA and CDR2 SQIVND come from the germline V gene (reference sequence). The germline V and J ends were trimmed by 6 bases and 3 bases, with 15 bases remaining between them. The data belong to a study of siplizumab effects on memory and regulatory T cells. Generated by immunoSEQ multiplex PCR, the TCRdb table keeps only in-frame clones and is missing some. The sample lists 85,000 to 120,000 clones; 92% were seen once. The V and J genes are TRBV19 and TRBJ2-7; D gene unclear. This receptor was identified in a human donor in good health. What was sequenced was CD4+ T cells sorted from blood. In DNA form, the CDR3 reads TGTGCCAGTAGCCTTAGCCCCCTAAGCTACGAGCAGTACTTC. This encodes CASSLSPLSYEQYF.